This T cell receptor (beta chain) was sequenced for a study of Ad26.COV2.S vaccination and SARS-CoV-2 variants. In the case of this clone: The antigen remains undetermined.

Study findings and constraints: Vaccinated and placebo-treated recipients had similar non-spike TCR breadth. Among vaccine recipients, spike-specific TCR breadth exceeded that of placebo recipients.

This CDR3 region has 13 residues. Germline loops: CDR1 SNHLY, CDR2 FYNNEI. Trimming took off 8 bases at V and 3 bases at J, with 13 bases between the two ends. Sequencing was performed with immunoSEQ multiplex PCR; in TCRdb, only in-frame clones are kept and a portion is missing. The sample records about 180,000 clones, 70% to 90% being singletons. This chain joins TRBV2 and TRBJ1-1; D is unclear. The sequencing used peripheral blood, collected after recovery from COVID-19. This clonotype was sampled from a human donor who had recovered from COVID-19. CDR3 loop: CASARTEDTEAFF. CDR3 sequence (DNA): TGTGCCAGCGCAAGGACGGAAGACACTGAAGCTTTCTTT. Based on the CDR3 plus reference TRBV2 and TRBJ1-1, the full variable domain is EPEVTQTPSHQVTQMGQEVILRCVPISNHLYFYWYRQILGQKVEFLVSFYNNEISEKSEIFDDQFSVERPDGSNFTLKIRSTKLEDSAMYFCASARTEDTEAFFGQGTRLTVV.